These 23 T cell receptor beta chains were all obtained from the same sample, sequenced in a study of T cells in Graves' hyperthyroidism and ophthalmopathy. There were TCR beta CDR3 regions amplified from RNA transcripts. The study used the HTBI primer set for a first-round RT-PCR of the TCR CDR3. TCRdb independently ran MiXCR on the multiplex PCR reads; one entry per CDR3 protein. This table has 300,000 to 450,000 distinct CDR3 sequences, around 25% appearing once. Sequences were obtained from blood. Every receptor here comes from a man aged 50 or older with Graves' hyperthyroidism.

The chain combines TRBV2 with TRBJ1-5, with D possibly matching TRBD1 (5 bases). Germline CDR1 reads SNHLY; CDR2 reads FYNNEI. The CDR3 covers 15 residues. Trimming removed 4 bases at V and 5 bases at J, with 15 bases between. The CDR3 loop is CASSAGRGGYQPQHF. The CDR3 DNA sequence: TGTGCCAGCAGTGCGGGCCGGGGCGGATATCAGCCCCAGCATTTT. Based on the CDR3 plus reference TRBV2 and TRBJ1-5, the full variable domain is EPEVTQTPSHQVTQMGQEVILRCVPISNHLYFYWYRQILGQKVEFLVSFYNNEISEKSEIFDDQFSVERPDGSNFTLKIRSTKLEDSAMYFCASSAGRGGYQPQHFGDGTRLSIL.

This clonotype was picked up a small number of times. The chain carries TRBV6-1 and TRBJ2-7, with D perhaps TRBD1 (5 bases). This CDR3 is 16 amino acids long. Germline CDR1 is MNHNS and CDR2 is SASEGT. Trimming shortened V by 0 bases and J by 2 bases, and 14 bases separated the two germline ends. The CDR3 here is CASSEATVPIPYEQYF. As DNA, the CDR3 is TGTGCCAGCAGTGAAGCGACAGTTCCGATCCCCTACGAGCAGTACTTC.

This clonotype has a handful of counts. The CDR3 reads CASSLAAVSYNEQFF. CDR3 sequence (DNA): TGTGCCAGCAGCCTAGCGGCTGTCTCCTACAATGAGCAGTTCTTC. The chain has TRBV6-1 and TRBJ2-1; 7 bases are a match to TRBD2. V gave up 6 bases and J gave up 0 bases; unmatched junction bases: 5. The CDR3 length is 15 residues. Germline CDR1 and CDR2: MNHNS and SASEGT.

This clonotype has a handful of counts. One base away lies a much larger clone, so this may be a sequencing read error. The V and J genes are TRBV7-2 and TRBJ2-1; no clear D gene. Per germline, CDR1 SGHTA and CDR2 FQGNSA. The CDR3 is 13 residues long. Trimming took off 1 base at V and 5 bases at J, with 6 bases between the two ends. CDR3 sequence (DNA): TGTGCCAGCAGCTTAGAGTCCCACAATGAGCAGTTCTTC. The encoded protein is CASSLESHNEQFF.

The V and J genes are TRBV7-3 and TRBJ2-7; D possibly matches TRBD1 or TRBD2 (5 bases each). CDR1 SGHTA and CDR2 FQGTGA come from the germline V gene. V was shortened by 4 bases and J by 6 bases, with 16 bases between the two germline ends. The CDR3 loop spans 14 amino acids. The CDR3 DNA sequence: TGTGCCAGCAGCTCGAGGGGAATAACGGTCGAGCAGTACTTC. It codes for CASSSRGITVEQYF.

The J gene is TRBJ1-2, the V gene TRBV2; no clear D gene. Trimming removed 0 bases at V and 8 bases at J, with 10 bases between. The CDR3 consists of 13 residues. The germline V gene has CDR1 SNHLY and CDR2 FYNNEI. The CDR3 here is CASSEAGMGGYTF. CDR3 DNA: TGTGCCAGCAGTGAAGCGGGGATGGGCGGCTACACCTTC.

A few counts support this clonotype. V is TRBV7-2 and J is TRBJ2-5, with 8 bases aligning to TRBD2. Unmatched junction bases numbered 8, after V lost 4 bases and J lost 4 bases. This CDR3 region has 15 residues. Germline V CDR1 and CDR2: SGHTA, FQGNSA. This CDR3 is CASSSWAGGGETQYF. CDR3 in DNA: TGTGCCAGCAGCTCCTGGGCGGGAGGAGGAGAGACCCAGTACTTC.

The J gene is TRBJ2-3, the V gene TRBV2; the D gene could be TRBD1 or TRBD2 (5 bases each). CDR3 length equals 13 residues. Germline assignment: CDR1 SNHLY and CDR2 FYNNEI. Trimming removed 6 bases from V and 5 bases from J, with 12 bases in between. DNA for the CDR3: TGTGCCAGCAGGGGCAGGGACGTAGATACGCAGTATTTT. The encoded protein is CASRGRDVDTQYF.

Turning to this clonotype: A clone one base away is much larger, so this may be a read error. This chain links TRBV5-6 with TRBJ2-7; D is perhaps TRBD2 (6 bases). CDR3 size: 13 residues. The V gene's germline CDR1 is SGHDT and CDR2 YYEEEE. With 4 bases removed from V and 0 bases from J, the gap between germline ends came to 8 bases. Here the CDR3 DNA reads TGTGCCAGCAGCGTCGGGAGCTCCTACGAGCAGTACTTC. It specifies CASSVGSSYEQYF.

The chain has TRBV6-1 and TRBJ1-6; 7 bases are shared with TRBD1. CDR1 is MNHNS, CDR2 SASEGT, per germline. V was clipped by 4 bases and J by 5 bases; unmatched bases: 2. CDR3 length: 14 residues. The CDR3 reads CASSVGQHNSPLHF. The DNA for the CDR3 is TGTGCCAGCAGTGTGGGACAGCATAATTCACCCCTCCACTTT.

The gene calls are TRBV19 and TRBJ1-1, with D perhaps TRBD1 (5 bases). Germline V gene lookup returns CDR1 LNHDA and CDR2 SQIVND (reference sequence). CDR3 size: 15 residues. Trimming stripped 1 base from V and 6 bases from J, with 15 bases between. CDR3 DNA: TGTGCCAGTAGTATAGGAGGTAGGGGTCTCCCTGAAGCTTTCTTT. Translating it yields CASSIGGRGLPEAFF.

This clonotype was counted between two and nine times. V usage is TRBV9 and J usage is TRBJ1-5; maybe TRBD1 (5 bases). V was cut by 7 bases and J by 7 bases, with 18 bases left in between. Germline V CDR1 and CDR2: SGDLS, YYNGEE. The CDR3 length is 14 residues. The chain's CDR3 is CASAGGGDEQPQHF. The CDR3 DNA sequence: TGTGCCAGCGCCGGGGGGGGGGATGAACAGCCCCAGCATTTT.

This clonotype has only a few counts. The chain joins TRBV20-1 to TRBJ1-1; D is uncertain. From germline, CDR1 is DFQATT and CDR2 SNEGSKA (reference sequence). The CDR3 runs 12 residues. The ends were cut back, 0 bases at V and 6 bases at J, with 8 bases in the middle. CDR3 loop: CSARDNESEAFF. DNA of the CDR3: TGCAGTGCTAGAGACAACGAGTCTGAAGCTTTCTTT.

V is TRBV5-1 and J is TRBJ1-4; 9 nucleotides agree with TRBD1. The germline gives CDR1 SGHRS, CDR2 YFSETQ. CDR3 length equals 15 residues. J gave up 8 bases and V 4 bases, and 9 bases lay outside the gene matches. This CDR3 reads CASSPSTGGYEKLFF. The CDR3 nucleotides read TGCGCCAGCAGCCCGTCGACAGGGGGATACGAAAAACTGTTTTTT.

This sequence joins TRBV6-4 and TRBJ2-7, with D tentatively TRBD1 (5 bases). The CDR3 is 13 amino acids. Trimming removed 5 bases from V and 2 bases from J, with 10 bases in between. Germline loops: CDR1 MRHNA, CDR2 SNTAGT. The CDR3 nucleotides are TGTGCCAGCAGTACCAAGACAGCCTACGAGCAGTACTTC. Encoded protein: CASSTKTAYEQYF.

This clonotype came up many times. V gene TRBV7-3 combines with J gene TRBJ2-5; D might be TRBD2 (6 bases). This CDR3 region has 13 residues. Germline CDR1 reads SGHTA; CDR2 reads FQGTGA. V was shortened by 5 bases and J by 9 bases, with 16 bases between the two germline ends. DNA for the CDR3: TGTGCCAGCAGCCCTCGGCCGGAGGGGTCCCAGTACTTC. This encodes CASSPRPEGSQYF.

CDR3 loop: CASSPPGWDADYEQYF. CDR3 DNA: TGTGCCAGCAGCCCCCCGGGATGGGACGCAGATTACGAGCAGTACTTC. J is TRBJ2-7 and V is TRBV14; perhaps D is TRBD1 or TRBD2 (5 bases each). CDR3 size: 16 residues. The V gene lost 4 bases and the J gene lost 4 bases, with 20 bases spanning the gap. Per germline, CDR1 SGHDN and CDR2 FVKESK.

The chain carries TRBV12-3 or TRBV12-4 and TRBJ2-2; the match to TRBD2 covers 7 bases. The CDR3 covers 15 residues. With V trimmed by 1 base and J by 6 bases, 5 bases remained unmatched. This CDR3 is CASSLEAGVAGELFF. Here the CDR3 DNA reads TGTGCCAGCAGTTTAGAGGCGGGAGTGGCCGGGGAGCTGTTTTTT.

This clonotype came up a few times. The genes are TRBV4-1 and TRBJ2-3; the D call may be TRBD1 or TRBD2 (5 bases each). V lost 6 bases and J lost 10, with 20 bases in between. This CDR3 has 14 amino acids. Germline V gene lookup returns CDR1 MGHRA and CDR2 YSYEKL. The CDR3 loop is CASSLRDELPSQYF. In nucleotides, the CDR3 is TGCGCCAGCAGTTTACGGGACGAGCTTCCGTCGCAGTATTTT.

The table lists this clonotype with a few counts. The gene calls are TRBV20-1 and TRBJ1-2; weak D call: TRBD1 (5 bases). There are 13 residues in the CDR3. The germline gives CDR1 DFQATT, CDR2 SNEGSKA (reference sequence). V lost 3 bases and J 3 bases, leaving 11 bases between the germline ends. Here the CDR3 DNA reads TGCAGTGCTAGTGAAGGGGAACACTATGGCTACACCTTC. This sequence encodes CSASEGEHYGYTF.

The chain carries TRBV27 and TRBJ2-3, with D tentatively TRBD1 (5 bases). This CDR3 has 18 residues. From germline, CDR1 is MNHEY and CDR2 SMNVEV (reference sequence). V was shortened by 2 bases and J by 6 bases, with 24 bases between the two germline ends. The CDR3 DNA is TGTGCCAGCAGTTTAGACAGAAAAAGGACCCGGTCGTGGGATACGCAGTATTTT. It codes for CASSLDRKRTRSWDTQYF.

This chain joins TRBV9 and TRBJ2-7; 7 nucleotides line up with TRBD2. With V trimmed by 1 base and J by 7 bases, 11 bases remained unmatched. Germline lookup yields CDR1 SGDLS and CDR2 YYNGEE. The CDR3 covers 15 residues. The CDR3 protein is CASSVSGGRGEEQYF. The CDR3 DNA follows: TGTGCCAGCAGCGTATCGGGCGGGAGAGGGGAAGAGCAGTACTTC.

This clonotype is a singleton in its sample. The CDR3 DNA reads as TGCGCCAGCCGACTTGAGAGGAACGAGCAGTACTTC. Amino acid sequence: CASRLERNEQYF. The chain is built from TRBV5-1 and TRBJ2-7; D unresolved. Germline assignment: CDR1 SGHRS and CDR2 YFSETQ. V was trimmed by 7 bases and J by 5 bases, leaving 13 bases between them. The CDR3 runs to 12 residues.